The T cell receptor (beta chain) described here comes from a study of T cells in localized non-small cell lung cancer. Findings of the study overall: Heterogeneity cannot be ruled out, as sequencing used one tumor region only.

V was pared by 5 bases and J by 0 bases, with 11 bases between. CDR1 is SQVTM and CDR2 is ANQGSEA in the germline V gene. The CDR3 runs 14 residues. Comment on this clone: Its specificity is not known.

Generated by immunoSEQ multiplex PCR, the TCRdb table keeps only in-frame clones and is missing some. The table has under 11,000 clones, approximately 31% seen once; the top ten hold 5.2%. The TCR originated in a man aged 35 to 69 with stage I lung adenocarcinoma. This sample comprised lung tumor tissue, obtained before any cancer treatment. The chain carries TRBV29-1 and TRBJ1-5; no firm D call. CDR3 sequence: CSVSPGNSNQPQHF. CDR3 sequence (DNA): TGCAGCGTTAGCCCGGGAAATAGCAATCAGCCCCAGCATTTT.